This is a list of T cell receptor beta chains from one sample in a study of control samples from healthy donors and cancer patients. Sequencing was performed with immunoSEQ multiplex PCR; in TCRdb, only in-frame clones are kept and a portion is missing. The profile covers about 160,000 clones, with about 94% appearing a single time and about 14% taken by the ten largest. The source material was PBMCs. The receptors were gathered from a man aged 55 to 70 with colorectal cancer. The CDR3 runs from the conserved cysteine through the conserved F or W. The D gene is left open where the match is weak. Clone size is not always given. Where it is, it says once, few, many or a class for expanded clones.

V gene	D gene	CDR3 length	clone size	J gene	CDR3 DNA	CDR3 protein
TRBV7-2	NA	17	NA	TRBJ2-5	TGTGCCAGCAGCTTGCAACCACTGACTGGAGGCAAAGAGACCCAGTACTTC	CASSLQPLTGGKETQYF
TRBV30	NA	13	NA	TRBJ2-3	TGTGCCTGGAGTAGGGGCCGGAGAGATACGCAGTATTTT	CAWSRGRRDTQYF
TRBV7-2	TRBD2	16	NA	TRBJ2-5	TGTGCCAGCAGCTTATCCTCTAGCGGGGGACAAGAGACCCAGTACTTC	CASSLSSSGGQETQYF
TRBV4-3	TRBD1	16	NA	TRBJ1-4	TGCGCCAGCAGCCAAGAGATGGGACAGTCCAATGAAAAACTGTTTTTT	CASSQEMGQSNEKLFF
TRBV24-1	TRBD1	15	once	TRBJ1-5	TGTGCCACCAGTAGTGGACAGGGAAAGTCGCAGCCCCAGCATTTT	CATSSGQGKSQPQHF
TRBV7-9	NA	11	NA	TRBJ1-1	TGTGCCAGCAGCTCGATAGCTGAAGCTTTCTTT	CASSSIAEAFF
TRBV30	TRBD2	14	NA	TRBJ2-1	TGTGCCTGGACCTCCGGGACTAGTAGCAATGAGCAGTTCTTC	CAWTSGTSSNEQFF
TRBV27	NA	19	NA	TRBJ1-5	TGTGCCAGCAGTCCGGGACCCCGGGCTGGGATTTTTAGCAATCGGCCCCAGCATTTT	CASSPGPRAGIFSNRPQHF
TRBV5-1	TRBD1	15	NA	TRBJ1-1	TGCGCCAGCAGCCCCTTGGACAGGAGGCTCTCTGAAGCTTTCTTT	CASSPLDRRLSEAFF
TRBV7-2	NA	14	NA	TRBJ1-2	TGTGCCAGCAGCTTCTTTGAGGGGGTCACTGGCTACACCTTC	CASSFFEGVTGYTF
TRBV5-1	NA	16	once	TRBJ2-2	TGCGCCAGCAGCTTGGGGGGCAGGGTCCACACCGGGGAGCTGTTTTTT	CASSLGGRVHTGELFF
TRBV9	NA	14	NA	TRBJ2-7	TGTGCCAGCAGCGTATACCCGGGTACCTACGAGCAGTACTTC	CASSVYPGTYEQYF
TRBV6-1	NA	16	NA	TRBJ1-5	TGTGCCAGCAGTGGGCCCAGACAGGCTAGTATACAGCCCCAGCATTTT	CASSGPRQASIQPQHF
TRBV7-9	NA	15	NA	TRBJ1-2	TGTGCCAGCAGCTCCTCGGCGGGACGGATATATGGCTACACCTTC	CASSSSAGRIYGYTF
TRBV24-1	TRBD2	16	NA	TRBJ2-2	TGTGCCACCAGTGAACGGACCGGCGGGGGCACCGGGGAGCTGTTTTTT	CATSERTGGGTGELFF
TRBV24-1	NA	17	NA	TRBJ2-1	TGTGCCACCAGTGATTTGGGCGGGTGGGGCTCCTACAATGAGCAGTTCTTC	CATSDLGGWGSYNEQFF
TRBV6-5	NA	15	NA	TRBJ2-6	TGTGCCAGCAGTTCTTCAGGGGCTGGGGCCAACGTCCTGACTTTC	CASSSSGAGANVLTF
TRBV24-1	TRBD1	17	NA	TRBJ2-2	TGTGCCACCAGTGACCATACCGGACAGGGTGACACCGGGGAGCTGTTTTTT	CATSDHTGQGDTGELFF
TRBV7-9	NA	12	NA	TRBJ1-4	TGTGCCAGCAGCGCCACACAGGAAAAACTGTTTTTT	CASSATQEKLFF
TRBV6-1	NA	11	NA	TRBJ1-3	TGTGCCAGCAGTGAGGTAAACACCATATATTTT	CASSEVNTIYF
TRBV12-2	NA	15	NA	TRBJ2-7	TGTGCAAGTCGCCCCGTACAGGGGAGCTCCTACGAGCAGTACTTC	CASRPVQGSSYEQYF
TRBV19	NA	11	few	TRBJ2-7	TGTGCCAGTAGTACCCAGGACGAGCAGTACTTC	CASSTQDEQYF
TRBV12-3/TRBV12-4	NA	13	NA	TRBJ1-5	TGTGCCAGCAGCCTCAGGGAAGGGCAGCCCCAGCATTTT	CASSLREGQPQHF
TRBV30	TRBD1	12	NA	TRBJ2-5	TGTGCCTGGAGCGCGGACAGGGAGACCCAGTACTTC	CAWSADRETQYF
TRBV18	NA	14	NA	TRBJ1-1	TGTGCCAGCTCACCACCCGAAGGGCGGACTGAAGCTTTCTTT	CASSPPEGRTEAFF
TRBV9	TRBD2	15	NA	TRBJ2-7	TGTGCCAGCAGCTCCGGGGGGGACTCTGGATACGAGCAGTACTTC	CASSSGGDSGYEQYF
TRBV25-1	TRBD2	17	NA	TRBJ2-1	TGTGCCAGCAGTGGAGCCGGGACTAGCGGAGATTACAATGAGCAGTTCTTC	CASSGAGTSGDYNEQFF
TRBV5-4	TRBD1	14	NA	TRBJ1-3	TGTGCCAGCAGCTTGAAGGGACAGGATAACACCATATATTTT	CASSLKGQDNTIYF
TRBV6-1	NA	14	NA	TRBJ2-7	TGTGCCAGCAGGGAAGTTCGGGGGATCGGCGAGCAGTACTTC	CASREVRGIGEQYF
TRBV19	NA	15	once	TRBJ1-1	TGTGCCAGCAGACTACTGGGGGATCGACACACTGAAGCTTTCTTT	CASRLLGDRHTEAFF
TRBV21-1	NA	15	NA	TRBJ1-1	TGTGCCAGCAGCGGGGTAGAGGGAATGAACACTGAAGCTTTCTTT	CASSGVEGMNTEAFF
TRBV5-1	NA	17	NA	TRBJ2-5	TGCGCCAGCAGCTTGGACCCGGGTCCGCCGTCCCAAGAGACCCAGTACTTC	CASSLDPGPPSQETQYF
TRBV7-2	TRBD1	12	NA	TRBJ1-1	TGTGCCAGCAGCCACAGGGGAACTGAAGCTTTCTTT	CASSHRGTEAFF
TRBV11-2	NA	16	NA	TRBJ2-1	TGTGCCAGCAGCTATATCCTGTACAGAATCTACAATGAGCAGTTCTTC	CASSYILYRIYNEQFF
TRBV30	NA	14	NA	TRBJ1-6	TGTGCCTGGTCCCGGGGGGGCTATAATTCACCCCTCCACTTT	CAWSRGGYNSPLHF
TRBV9	TRBD1	16	few	TRBJ1-1	TGTGCCAGCAGCGTGGCCGACAGGGGGCTTGGAACTGAAGCTTTCTTT	CASSVADRGLGTEAFF
TRBV5-1	TRBD1	13	NA	TRBJ1-2	TGCGCCAGCAGCTCAACACAGGGGTCTGGCTACACCTTC	CASSSTQGSGYTF
TRBV25-1	TRBD1	15	NA	TRBJ1-2	TGTGCCAGCAGTGAATGGGTAGGGGGCGTCTATGGCTACACCTTC	CASSEWVGGVYGYTF
TRBV5-1	TRBD1	16	NA	TRBJ1-6	TGCGCCAGCAGCTTAGGGACAGGGGAAGGTAATTCACCCCTCCACTTT	CASSLGTGEGNSPLHF
TRBV2	NA	15	NA	TRBJ1-4	TGTGCCAGGGGGGAGGAGGAGGGAACTAATGAAAAACTGTTTTTT	CARGEEEGTNEKLFF
TRBV5-1	NA	15	NA	TRBJ1-4	TGCGCCAGCAGCTTTTCGCAGGGTACCAATGAAAAACTGTTTTTT	CASSFSQGTNEKLFF
TRBV29-1	NA	12	NA	TRBJ1-1	TGCAGCATACGACAGTTGAACACTGAAGCTTTCTTT	CSIRQLNTEAFF
TRBV7-2	TRBD1	16	NA	TRBJ2-5	TGTGCCAGCAGCTTTCGCAGGGGGCCTTCCGAAGAGACCCAGTACTTC	CASSFRRGPSEETQYF
TRBV6-6	NA	11	NA	TRBJ1-6	TGTGCCAGCAGGGAAAATTCACCCCTCCACTTT	CASRENSPLHF
TRBV21-1	NA	21	NA	TRBJ1-5	TGTGCCAGCAGCAAAGAAAGGGCGTTTGGCAGGACAGGGGCCGCCAATCAGCCCCAGCATTTT	CASSKERAFGRTGAANQPQHF
TRBV19	TRBD1	13	NA	TRBJ2-7	TGTGCCAGTAGTCTAGCAGGGGGCTACGAGCAGTACTTC	CASSLAGGYEQYF
TRBV27	NA	15	NA	TRBJ2-3	TGTGCCAGCAGACCCCACGGGGCACTCACAGATACGCAGTATTTT	CASRPHGALTDTQYF
TRBV7-9	TRBD1	14	few	TRBJ2-5	TGTGCCAGCAGCCACACAGGGGGCGGGGAGACCCAGTACTTC	CASSHTGGGETQYF
TRBV7-2	TRBD1	15	NA	TRBJ2-1	TGTGCCAGCAGCTTTGCGGGACAGGGGAGCAATGAGCAGTTCTTC	CASSFAGQGSNEQFF
TRBV6-5	NA	12	NA	TRBJ2-7	TGTGCCAGCATACCGGGGGCGGGGGAGCAGTACTTC	CASIPGAGEQYF
TRBV5-1	NA	14	NA	TRBJ2-1	TGCGCCAGCAGCTTGAACCCCACGGGGGATGAGCAGTTCTTC	CASSLNPTGDEQFF
TRBV19	NA	12	once	TRBJ2-5	TGTGCCAGTAGTGCAGGGGTCGAGACCCAGTACTTC	CASSAGVETQYF
TRBV4-3	TRBD1	14	NA	TRBJ2-7	TGCGCCAGCAGCCAGTATAGACAGGGGGCTGAGCAGTACTTC	CASSQYRQGAEQYF
TRBV30	TRBD1	13	NA	TRBJ2-7	TGTGCCTGGGGGACAGGGCTCTCCTACGAGCAGTACTTC	CAWGTGLSYEQYF
TRBV12-3/TRBV12-4	NA	13	NA	TRBJ1-1	TGTGCCAGCAGTTTACGGGGGAACACTGAAGCTTTCTTT	CASSLRGNTEAFF
TRBV14	NA	14	NA	TRBJ2-2	TGTGCCAGCAGCCGGTTCGCGAACACCGGGGAGCTGTTTTTT	CASSRFANTGELFF
TRBV28	NA	15	NA	TRBJ1-2	TGTGCCAGCCTCCCGGGGGGGGGCGCGAACTATGGCTACACCTTC	CASLPGGGANYGYTF